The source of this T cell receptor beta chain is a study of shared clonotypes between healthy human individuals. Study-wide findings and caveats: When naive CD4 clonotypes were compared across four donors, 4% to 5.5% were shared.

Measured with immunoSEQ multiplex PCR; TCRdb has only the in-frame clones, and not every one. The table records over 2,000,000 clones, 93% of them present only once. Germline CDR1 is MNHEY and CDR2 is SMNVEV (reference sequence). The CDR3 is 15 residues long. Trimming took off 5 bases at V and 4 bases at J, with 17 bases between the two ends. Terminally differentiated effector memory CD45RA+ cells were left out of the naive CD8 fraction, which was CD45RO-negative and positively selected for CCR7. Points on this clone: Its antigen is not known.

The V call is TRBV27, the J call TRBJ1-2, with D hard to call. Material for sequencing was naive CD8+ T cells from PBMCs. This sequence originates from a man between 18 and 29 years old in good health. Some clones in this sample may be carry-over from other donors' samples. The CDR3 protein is CASSPEASRIYGYTF. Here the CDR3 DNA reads TGTGCCAGCAGTCCTGAGGCGAGCAGGATCTATGGCTACACCTTC.